This T cell receptor (beta chain) is drawn from a study of vaccination effects on CD4 cells after COVID-19. Findings of the study overall: From healthy vaccinees, only 1 of 255 vaccine-induced clones also reacted to common cold coronaviruses.

Sequencing used immunoSEQ multiplex PCR; TCRdb keeps in-frame clones, though not all of them. The sample includes more than 13,000 clones, 60% to 80% of them seen just once. Germline trimming cut 6 bases from V and 7 bases from J; bases unmatched to any gene: 12. The CDR3 length is 15 residues. Germline lookup yields CDR1 MNHEY and CDR2 SVGAGI. Regarding this clone: Antigen specificity is unknown.

ViraFEST used viral peptide pools to expand antigen-specific CD4+ T cells before sequencing. Having been cultured for ten to eleven days, the cells underwent CD4+ T cell isolation. Everyone in the study got two shots of either the BNT162b2 or mRNA-1273 vaccine. In culture with approximately 10 IU/ml IL-2 and 8.5 to 10 ug/ml peptides, PBMC were grown at fewer than 2.5 million per well. The chain combines TRBV6-5 with TRBJ2-5; 9 bases agree with TRBD1. This TCR was recovered from a human donor who received a COVID-19 vaccine. Sequenced here: CD4+ T cells from PBMCs cultured with HCoV-NL63 spike peptides, sampled after COVID-19 vaccination. The CDR3 reads CASSRDGQGYGTQYF. DNA for the CDR3: TGTGCCAGCAGCCGCGACGGACAGGGGTATGGGACCCAGTACTTC.